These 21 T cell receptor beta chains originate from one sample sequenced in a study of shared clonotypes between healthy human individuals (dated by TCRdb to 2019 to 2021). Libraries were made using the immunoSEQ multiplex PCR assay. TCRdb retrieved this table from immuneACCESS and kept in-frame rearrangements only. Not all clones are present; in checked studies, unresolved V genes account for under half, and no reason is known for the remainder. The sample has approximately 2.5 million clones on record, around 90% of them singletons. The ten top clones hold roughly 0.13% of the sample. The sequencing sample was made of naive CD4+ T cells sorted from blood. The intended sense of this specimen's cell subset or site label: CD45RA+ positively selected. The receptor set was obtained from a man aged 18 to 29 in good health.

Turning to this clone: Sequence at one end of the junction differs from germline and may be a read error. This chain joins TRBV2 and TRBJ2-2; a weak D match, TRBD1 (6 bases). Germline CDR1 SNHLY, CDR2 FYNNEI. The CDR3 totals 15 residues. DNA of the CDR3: TGTGCCAGCAGCGAAGACAGGTGGAACACCGGGGAGCTGTTTTTT. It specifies CASSEDRWNTGELFF.

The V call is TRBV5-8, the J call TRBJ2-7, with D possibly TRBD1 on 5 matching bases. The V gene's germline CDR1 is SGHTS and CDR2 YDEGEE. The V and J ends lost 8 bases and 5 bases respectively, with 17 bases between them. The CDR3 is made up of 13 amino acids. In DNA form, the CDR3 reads TGTGCCAGTGGGGCTTGGCAGGGCGACGAGCAGTACTTC. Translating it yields CASGAWQGDEQYF.

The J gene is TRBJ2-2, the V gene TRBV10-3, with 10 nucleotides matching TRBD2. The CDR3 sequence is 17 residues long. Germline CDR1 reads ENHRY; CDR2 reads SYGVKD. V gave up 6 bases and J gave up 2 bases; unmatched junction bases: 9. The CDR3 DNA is TGTGCCATCAGGATAAACCTACTAGCGGGAAACACCGGGGAGCTGTTTTTT. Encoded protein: CAIRINLLAGNTGELFF.

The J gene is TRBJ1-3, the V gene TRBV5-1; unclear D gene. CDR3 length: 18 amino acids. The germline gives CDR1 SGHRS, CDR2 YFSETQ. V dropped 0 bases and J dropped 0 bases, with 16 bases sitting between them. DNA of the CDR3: TGCGCCAGCAGCTTGGGGACGGCTGTTTTCTTCTCTGGAAACACCATATATTTT. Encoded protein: CASSLGTAVFFSGNTIYF.

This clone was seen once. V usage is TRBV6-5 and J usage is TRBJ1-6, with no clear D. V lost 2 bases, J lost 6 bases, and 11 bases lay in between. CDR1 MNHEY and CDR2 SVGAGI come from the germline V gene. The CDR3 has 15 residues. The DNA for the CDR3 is TGTGCCAGCAGTTACGATGGGGTGGGTAATTCACCCCTCCACTTT. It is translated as CASSYDGVGNSPLHF.

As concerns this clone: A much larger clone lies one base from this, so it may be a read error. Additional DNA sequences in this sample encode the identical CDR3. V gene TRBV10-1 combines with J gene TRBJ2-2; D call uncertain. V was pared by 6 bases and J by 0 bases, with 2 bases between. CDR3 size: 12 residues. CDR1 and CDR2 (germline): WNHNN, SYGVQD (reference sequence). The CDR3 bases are TGCGCCAGCAGCTCGAACACCGGGGAGCTGTTTTTT. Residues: CASSSNTGELFF.

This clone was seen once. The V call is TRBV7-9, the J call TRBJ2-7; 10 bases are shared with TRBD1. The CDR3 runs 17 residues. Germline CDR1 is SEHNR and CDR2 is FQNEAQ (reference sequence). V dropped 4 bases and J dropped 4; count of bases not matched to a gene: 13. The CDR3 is CASSSGTGAAARYEQYF. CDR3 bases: TGTGCCAGCAGCTCCGGGACAGGGGCCGCGGCGCGATACGAGCAGTACTTC. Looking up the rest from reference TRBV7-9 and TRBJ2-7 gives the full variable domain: DTGVSQNPRHKITKRGQNVTFRCDPISEHNRLYWYRQTLGQGPEFLTYFQNEAQLEKSRLLSDRFSAERPKGSFSTLEIQRTEQGDSAMYLCASSSGTGAAARYEQYFGPGTRLTVT.

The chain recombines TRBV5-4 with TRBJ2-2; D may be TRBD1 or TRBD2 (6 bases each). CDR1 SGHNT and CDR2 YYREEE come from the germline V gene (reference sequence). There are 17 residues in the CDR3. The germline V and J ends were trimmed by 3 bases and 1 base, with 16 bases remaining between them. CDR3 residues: CASSSRQVGGNTGELFF. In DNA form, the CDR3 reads TGTGCCAGCAGCTCCCGACAGGTCGGGGGGAACACCGGGGAGCTGTTTTTT. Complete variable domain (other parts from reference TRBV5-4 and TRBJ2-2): ETGVTQSPTHLIKTRGQQVTLRCSSQSGHNTVSWYQQALGQGPQFIFQYYREEENGRGNFPPRFSGLQFPNYSSELNVNALELDDSALYLCASSSRQVGGNTGELFFGEGSRLTVL.

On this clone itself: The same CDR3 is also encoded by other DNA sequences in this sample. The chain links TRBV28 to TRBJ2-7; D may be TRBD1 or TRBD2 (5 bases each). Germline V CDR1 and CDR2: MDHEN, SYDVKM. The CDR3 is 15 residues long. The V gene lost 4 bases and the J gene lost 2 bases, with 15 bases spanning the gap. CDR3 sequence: CASSSPGTNPYEQYF. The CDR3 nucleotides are TGTGCCAGCAGTTCTCCCGGGACGAACCCCTACGAGCAGTACTTC.

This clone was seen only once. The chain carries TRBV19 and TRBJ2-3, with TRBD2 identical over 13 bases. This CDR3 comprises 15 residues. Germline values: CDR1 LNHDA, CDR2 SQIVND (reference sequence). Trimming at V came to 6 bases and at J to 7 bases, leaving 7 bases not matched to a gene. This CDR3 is CASRPGLAGAYTQYF. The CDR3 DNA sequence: TGTGCCAGTAGGCCCGGACTAGCGGGGGCATATACGCAGTATTTT.

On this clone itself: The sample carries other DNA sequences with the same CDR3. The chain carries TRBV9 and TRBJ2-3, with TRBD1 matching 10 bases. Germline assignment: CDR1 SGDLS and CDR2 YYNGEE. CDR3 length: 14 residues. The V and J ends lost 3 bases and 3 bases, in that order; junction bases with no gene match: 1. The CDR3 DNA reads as TGTGCCAGCAGCGAGGGACAGGGGACAGATACGCAGTATTTT. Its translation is CASSEGQGTDTQYF.

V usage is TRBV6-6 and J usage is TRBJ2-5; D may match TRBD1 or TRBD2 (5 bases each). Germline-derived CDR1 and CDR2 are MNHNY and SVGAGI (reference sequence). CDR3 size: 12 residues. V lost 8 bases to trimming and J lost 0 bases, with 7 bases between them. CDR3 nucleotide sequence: TGTGCCAGCGTGGGGGACCAAGAGACCCAGTACTTC. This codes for CASVGDQETQYF.

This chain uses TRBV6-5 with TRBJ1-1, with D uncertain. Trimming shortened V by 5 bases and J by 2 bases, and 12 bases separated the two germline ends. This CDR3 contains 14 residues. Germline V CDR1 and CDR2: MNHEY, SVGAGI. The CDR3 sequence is CASSPPGRNTEAFF. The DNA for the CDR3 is TGTGCCAGCAGTCCCCCTGGCAGAAACACTGAAGCTTTCTTT.

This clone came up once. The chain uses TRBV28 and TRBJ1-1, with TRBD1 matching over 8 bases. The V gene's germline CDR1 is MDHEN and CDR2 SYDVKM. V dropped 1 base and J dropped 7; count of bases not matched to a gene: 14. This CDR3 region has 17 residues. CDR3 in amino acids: CASSLSQGATGVGEAFF. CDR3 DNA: TGTGCCAGCAGTTTATCCCAAGGCGCGACAGGGGTCGGTGAAGCTTTCTTT.

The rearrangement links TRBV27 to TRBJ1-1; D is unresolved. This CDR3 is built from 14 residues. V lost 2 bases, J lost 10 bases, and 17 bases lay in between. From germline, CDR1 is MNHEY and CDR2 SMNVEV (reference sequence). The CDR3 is CASSLVLGPGRAFF. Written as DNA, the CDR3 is TGTGCCAGCAGTTTAGTCTTGGGCCCCGGAAGAGCTTTCTTT.

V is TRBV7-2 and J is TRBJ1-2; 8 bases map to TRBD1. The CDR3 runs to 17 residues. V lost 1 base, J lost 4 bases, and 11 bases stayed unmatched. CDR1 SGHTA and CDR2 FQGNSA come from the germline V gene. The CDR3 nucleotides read TGTGCCAGCAGCTTAGTCTTAACAGGGGGATCGAGCTATGGCTACACCTTC. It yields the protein CASSLVLTGGSSYGYTF.

CDR3 residues: CATSRGVQGVDTQYF. CDR3 sequence (DNA): TGTGCCACCAGCAGAGGTGTTCAGGGGGTGGATACGCAGTATTTT. The chain links TRBV15 to TRBJ2-3, with 7 bases that match TRBD1. With 1 base clipped from V and 6 bases from J, the junction kept 7 bases outside the gene matches. In germline, CDR1 is LNHNV, CDR2 YYDKDF (reference sequence). CDR3 length: 15 amino acids.

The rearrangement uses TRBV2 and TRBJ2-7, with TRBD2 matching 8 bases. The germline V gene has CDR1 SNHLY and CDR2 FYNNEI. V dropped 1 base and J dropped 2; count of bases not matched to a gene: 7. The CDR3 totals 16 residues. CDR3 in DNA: TGTGCCAGCAGTGAAGGTGACAGCGGGAGACCCTACGAGCAGTACTTC. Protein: CASSEGDSGRPYEQYF.

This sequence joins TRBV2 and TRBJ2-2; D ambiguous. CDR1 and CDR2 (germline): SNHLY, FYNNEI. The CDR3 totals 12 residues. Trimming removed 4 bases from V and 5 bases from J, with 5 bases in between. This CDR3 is CASSGQTGELFF. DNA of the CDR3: TGTGCCAGCAGTGGGCAGACCGGGGAGCTGTTTTTT.

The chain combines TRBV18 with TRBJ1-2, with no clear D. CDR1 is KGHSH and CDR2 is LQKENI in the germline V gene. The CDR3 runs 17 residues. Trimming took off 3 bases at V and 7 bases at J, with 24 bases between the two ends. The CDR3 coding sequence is TGTGCCAGCTCACCCCTGGCCGAGTCTAATTCGGATACTGGCTACACCTTC. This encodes CASSPLAESNSDTGYTF. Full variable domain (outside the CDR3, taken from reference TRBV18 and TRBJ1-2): NAGVMQNPRHLVRRRGQEARLRCSPMKGHSHVYWYRQLPEEGLKFMVYLQKENIIDESGMPKERFSAEFPKEGPSILRIQQVVRGDSAAYFCASSPLAESNSDTGYTFGSGTRLTVV.

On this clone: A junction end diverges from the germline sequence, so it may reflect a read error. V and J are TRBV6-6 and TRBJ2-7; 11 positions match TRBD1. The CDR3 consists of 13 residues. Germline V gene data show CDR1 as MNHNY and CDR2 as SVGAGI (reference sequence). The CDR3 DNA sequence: TGTGCCAGCAGCCCCCGGGACAGGGGGTTGAGGGACTTC. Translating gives CASSPRDRGLRDF.